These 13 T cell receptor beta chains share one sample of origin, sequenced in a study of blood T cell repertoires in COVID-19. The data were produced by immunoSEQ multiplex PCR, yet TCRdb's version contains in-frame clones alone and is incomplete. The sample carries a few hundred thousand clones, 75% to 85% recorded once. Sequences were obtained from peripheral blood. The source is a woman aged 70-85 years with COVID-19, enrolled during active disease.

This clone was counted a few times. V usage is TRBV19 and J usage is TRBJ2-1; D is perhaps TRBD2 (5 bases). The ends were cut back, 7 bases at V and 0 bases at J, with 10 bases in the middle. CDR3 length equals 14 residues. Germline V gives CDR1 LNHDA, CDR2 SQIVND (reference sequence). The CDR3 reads CASKRSSSYNEQFF. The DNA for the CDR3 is TGTGCCAGTAAGCGGTCCAGCTCCTACAATGAGCAGTTCTTC.

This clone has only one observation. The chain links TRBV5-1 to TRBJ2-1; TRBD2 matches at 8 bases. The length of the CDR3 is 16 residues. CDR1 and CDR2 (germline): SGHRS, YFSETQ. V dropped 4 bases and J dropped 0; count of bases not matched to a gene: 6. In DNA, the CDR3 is TGCGCCAGCAGCCCGAGACTAGCGAACTCCTACAATGAGCAGTTCTTC. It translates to CASSPRLANSYNEQFF.

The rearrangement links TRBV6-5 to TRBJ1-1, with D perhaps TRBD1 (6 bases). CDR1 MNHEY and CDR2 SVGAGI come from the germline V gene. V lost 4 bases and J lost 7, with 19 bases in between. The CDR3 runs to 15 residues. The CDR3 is CASSSPSRGLDEAFF. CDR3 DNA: TGTGCCAGCAGTTCCCCCTCGAGGGGGTTAGATGAAGCTTTCTTT.

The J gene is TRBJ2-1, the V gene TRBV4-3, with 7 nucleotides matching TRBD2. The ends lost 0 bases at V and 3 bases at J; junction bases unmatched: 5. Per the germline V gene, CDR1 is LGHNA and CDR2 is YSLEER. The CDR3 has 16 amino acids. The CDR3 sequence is CASSQDYSGNYNEQFF. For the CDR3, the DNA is TGCGCCAGCAGCCAAGATTACAGCGGGAACTACAATGAGCAGTTCTTC.

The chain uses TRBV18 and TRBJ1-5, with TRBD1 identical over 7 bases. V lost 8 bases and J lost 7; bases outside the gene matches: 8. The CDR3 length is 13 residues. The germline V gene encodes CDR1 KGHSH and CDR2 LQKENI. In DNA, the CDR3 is TGTGCCAGCGCGGCAGGGGGTGGACAGCCCCAGCATTTT. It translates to CASAAGGGQPQHF.

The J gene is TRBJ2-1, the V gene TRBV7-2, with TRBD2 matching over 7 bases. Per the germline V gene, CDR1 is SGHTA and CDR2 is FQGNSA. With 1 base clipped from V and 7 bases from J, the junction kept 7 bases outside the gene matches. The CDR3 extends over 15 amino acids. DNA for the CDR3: TGTGCCAGCAGCTTAGTGGCTACTAGCGCGAATGAGCAGTTCTTC. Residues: CASSLVATSANEQFF. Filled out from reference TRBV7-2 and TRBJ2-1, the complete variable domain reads GAGVSQSPSNKVTEKGKDVELRCDPISGHTALYWYRQSLGQGLEFLIYFQGNSAPDKSGLPSDRFSAERTGGSVSTLTIQRTQQEDSAVYLCASSLVATSANEQFFGPGTRLTVL.

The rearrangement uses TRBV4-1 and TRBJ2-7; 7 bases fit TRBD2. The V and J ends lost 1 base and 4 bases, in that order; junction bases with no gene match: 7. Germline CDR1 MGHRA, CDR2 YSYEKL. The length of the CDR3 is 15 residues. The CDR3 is CASSQGSGIIYEQYF. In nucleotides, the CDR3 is TGCGCCAGCAGCCAAGGAAGCGGGATTATTTACGAGCAGTACTTC.

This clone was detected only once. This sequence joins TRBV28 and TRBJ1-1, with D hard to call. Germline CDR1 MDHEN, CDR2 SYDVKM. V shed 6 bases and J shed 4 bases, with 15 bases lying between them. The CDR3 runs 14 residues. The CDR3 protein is CASSLEGFLTEAFF. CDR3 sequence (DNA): TGTGCCAGCAGCCTTGAGGGATTTCTCACTGAAGCTTTCTTT.

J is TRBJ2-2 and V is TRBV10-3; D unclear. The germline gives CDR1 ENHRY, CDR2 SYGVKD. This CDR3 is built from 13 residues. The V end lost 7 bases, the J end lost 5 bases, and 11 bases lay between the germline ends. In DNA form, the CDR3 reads TGTGCCATCACGGCCTTAGCTACCGGGGAGCTGTTTTTT. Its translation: CAITALATGELFF.

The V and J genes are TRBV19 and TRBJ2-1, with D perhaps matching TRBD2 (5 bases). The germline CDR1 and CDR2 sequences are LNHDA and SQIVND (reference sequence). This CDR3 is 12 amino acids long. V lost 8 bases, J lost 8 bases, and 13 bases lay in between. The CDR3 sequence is CASRDYGDEQFF. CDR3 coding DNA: TGTGCCAGTCGGGATTACGGGGATGAGCAGTTCTTC. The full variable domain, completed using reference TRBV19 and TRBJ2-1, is DGGITQSPKYLFRKEGQNVTLSCEQNLNHDAMYWYRQDPGQGLRLIYYSQIVNDFQKGDIAEGYSVSREKKESFPLTVTSAQKNPTAFYLCASRDYGDEQFFGPGTRLTVL.

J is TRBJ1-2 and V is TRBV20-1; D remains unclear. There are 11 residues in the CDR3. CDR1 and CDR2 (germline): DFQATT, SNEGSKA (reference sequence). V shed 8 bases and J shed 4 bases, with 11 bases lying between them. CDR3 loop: CSMYGPYGYTF. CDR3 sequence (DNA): TGCAGTATGTATGGGCCCTATGGCTACACCTTC.

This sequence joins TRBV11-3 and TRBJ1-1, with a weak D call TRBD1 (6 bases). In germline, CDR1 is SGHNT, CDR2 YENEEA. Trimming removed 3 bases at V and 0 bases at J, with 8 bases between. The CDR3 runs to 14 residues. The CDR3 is CASSLDSLNTEAFF. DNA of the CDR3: TGTGCCAGCAGCTTGGACAGTTTGAACACTGAAGCTTTCTTT. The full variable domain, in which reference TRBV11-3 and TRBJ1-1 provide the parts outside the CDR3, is EAGVVQSPRYKIIEKKQPVAFWCNPISGHNTLYWYLQNLGQGPELLIRYENEEAVDDSQLPKDRFSAERLKGVDSTLKIQPAELGDSAVYLCASSLDSLNTEAFFGQGTRLTVV.

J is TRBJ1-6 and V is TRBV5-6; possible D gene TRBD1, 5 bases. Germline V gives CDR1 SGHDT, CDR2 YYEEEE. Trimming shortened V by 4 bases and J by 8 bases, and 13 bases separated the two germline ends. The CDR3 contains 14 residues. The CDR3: CASSPGRPDSPLHF. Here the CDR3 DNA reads TGTGCCAGCAGCCCAGGGAGGCCGGATTCACCCCTCCACTTT. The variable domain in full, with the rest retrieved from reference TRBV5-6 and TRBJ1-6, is DAGVTQSPTHLIKTRGQQVTLRCSPKSGHDTVSWYQQALGQGPQFIFQYYEEEERQRGNFPDRFSGHQFPNYSSELNVNALLLGDSALYLCASSPGRPDSPLHFGNGTRLTVT.